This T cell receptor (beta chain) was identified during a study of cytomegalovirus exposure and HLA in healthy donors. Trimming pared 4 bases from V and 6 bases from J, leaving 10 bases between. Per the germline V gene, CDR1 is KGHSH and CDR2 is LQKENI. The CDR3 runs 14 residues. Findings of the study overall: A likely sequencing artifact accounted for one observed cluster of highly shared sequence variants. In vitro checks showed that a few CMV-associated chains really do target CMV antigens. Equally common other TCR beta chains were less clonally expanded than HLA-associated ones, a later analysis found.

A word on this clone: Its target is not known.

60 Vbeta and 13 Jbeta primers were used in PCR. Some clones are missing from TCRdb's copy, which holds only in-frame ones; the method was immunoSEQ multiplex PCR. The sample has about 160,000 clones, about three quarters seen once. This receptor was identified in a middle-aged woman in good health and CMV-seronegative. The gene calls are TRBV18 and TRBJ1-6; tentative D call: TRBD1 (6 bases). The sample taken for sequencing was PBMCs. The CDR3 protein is CASSQDRFNSPLHF. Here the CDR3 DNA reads TGTGCCAGCTCACAGGACAGATTTAATTCACCCCTCCACTTT.